Each of the 29 T cell receptor beta chains below was sequenced from the same sample in a study of cytomegalovirus exposure and HLA in healthy donors. Vbeta (60) and Jbeta (13) primers were used in the PCR. TCRdb's copy holds only in-frame clones and misses some; the assay was immunoSEQ multiplex PCR. The table has some 150,000 clones, roughly four fifths seen once. Sequencing was performed on PBMCs. The receptor source for this set is a human donor in good health.

This chain joins TRBV4-1 and TRBJ2-7; 7 nucleotides align to TRBD2. The germline gives CDR1 MGHRA, CDR2 YSYEKL. V was pared by 1 base and J by 5 bases, with 11 bases of the junction left unmatched. The CDR3 is 16 amino acids. The CDR3 DNA follows: TGCGCCAGCAGCCAAGTCGGAGCGGGAAGAAAAAACGAGCAGTACTTC. Encoded protein: CASSQVGAGRKNEQYF.

This chain connects TRBV6-1 to TRBJ1-3; D gene unclear. The CDR3 totals 12 residues. Trimming removed 2 bases from V and 4 bases from J, with 3 bases in between. Germline-derived CDR1 and CDR2 are MNHNS and SASEGT. CDR3 nucleotide sequence: TGTGCCAGCAGTGAACAGGGAAACACCATATATTTT. Amino acid sequence: CASSEQGNTIYF.

This clone was seen just once. The J gene is TRBJ2-3, the V gene TRBV19; a weak D match, TRBD2 (6 bases). Trimming removed 3 bases at V and 0 bases at J, with 10 bases between. The CDR3 is made up of 15 amino acids. Germline V gene lookup returns CDR1 LNHDA and CDR2 SQIVND (reference sequence). CDR3 sequence reads: CASSISGISTDTQYF. The CDR3, as DNA: TGTGCCAGTAGTATTAGCGGAATCAGCACAGATACGCAGTATTTT.

V is TRBV5-1 and J is TRBJ2-2; 13 nucleotides align to TRBD2. V lost 3 bases to trimming and J lost 4 bases; unmatched junction nucleotides: 0. Per germline, CDR1 SGHRS and CDR2 YFSETQ. The CDR3 is 15 amino acids. CDR3 nucleotides: TGCGCCAGCAGCTGGACTAGCGGGAGCACCGGGGAGCTGTTTTTT. It codes for CASSWTSGSTGELFF.

This rearrangement joins TRBV5-1 to TRBJ2-7; D gene uncertain. This CDR3 region has 13 residues. Germline assignment: CDR1 SGHRS and CDR2 YFSETQ. V lost 1 base, J lost 2 bases, and 7 bases lay in between. The CDR3 reads CASSLTAAYEQYF. CDR3 coding DNA: TGCGCCAGCAGCTTGACGGCGGCCTACGAGCAGTACTTC.

The rearrangement uses TRBV5-1 and TRBJ2-2, with TRBD2 as a possible D gene (5 bases). The germline V gene has CDR1 SGHRS and CDR2 YFSETQ. V was shortened by 3 bases and J by 7 bases, with 13 bases between the two germline ends. This CDR3 region has 14 residues. The CDR3, as DNA: TGCGCCAGCAGCTCACCCCCGGGGAACGGGGAGCTGTTTTTT. Protein: CASSSPPGNGELFF.

V usage is TRBV9 and J usage is TRBJ2-7; 8 bases map to TRBD1. The CDR3 is 14 amino acids. Trimming took 4 bases from V and 5 from J; bases not matched to a gene: 8. Per the germline V gene, CDR1 is SGDLS and CDR2 is YYNGEE. Here the CDR3 DNA reads TGTGCCAGCAGCTTCACCGACAGGGGCCACGAGCAGTACTTC. Its protein product is CASSFTDRGHEQYF.

This clone was recorded only once. The chain links TRBV28 to TRBJ1-2, with D tentatively TRBD1 (5 bases). V was pared by 7 bases and J by 0 bases, with 12 bases between. The germline V gene encodes CDR1 MDHEN and CDR2 SYDVKM. This CDR3 is 14 amino acids long. The CDR3 loop reads CASTISGSNYGYTF. The CDR3 DNA is TGTGCCAGCACCATCTCAGGGTCTAACTATGGCTACACCTTC.

This clone appeared a few times. This rearrangement joins TRBV29-1 to TRBJ2-7, with 7 bases that match TRBD1. The V gene end was trimmed by 0 bases and the J gene end by 3 bases; junction bases not matched to a gene: 11. This CDR3 comprises 16 residues. Germline V gene lookup returns CDR1 SQVTM and CDR2 ANQGSEA. CDR3 region: CSVEDGGSGTVYEQYF. In DNA form, the CDR3 reads TGCAGCGTTGAAGATGGGGGTTCCGGGACAGTCTACGAGCAGTACTTC.

The chain employs TRBV7-2 and TRBJ2-7; a weak D match, TRBD1 (5 bases). The CDR3 has 15 residues. Trimming cost V 5 bases and J 2 bases, with 16 bases left between them. Germline-derived CDR1 and CDR2 are SGHTA and FQGNSA. CDR3 sequence: CASSLGAGSPYEQYF. The CDR3 DNA reads as TGTGCCAGCAGCCTTGGGGCAGGGTCCCCCTACGAGCAGTACTTC.

The chain has TRBV29-1 and TRBJ2-5, with D perhaps TRBD1 (5 bases). V dropped 7 bases and J dropped 3 bases, with 12 bases sitting between them. Germline CDR1 SQVTM, CDR2 ANQGSEA. The CDR3 is 12 amino acids. The CDR3 region is CSASTDKETQYF. CDR3 bases: TGCAGCGCTTCGACAGATAAAGAGACCCAGTACTTC.

This chain uses TRBV19 with TRBJ1-1; 9 bases map to TRBD1. The CDR3 consists of 13 residues. Germline V lookup: CDR1 LNHDA, CDR2 SQIVND (reference sequence). Unmatched junction bases numbered 2, after V lost 3 bases and J lost 6 bases. CDR3 DNA sequence: TGTGCCAGTAGTATGGGGACAGGGTCTGAAGCTTTCTTT. Its protein product is CASSMGTGSEAFF.

V and J are TRBV5-1 and TRBJ2-1; TRBD1 agrees at 7 bases. The V and J ends lost 4 bases and 7 bases, in that order; junction bases with no gene match: 11. Per germline, CDR1 SGHRS and CDR2 YFSETQ. There are 15 residues in the CDR3. The CDR3 DNA reads TGCGCCAGCAGCATTGACAGGGTAGGAAGAAATGAGCAGTTCTTC. Translating gives CASSIDRVGRNEQFF. Variable domain in full (rest from reference TRBV5-1 and TRBJ2-1): KAGVTQTPRYLIKTRGQQVTLSCSPISGHRSVSWYQQTPGQGLQFLFEYFSETQRNKGNFPGRFSGRQFSNSRSEMNVSTLELGDSALYLCASSIDRVGRNEQFFGPGTRLTVL.

This chain links TRBV6-1 with TRBJ1-1; TRBD1 might be the D (6 bases). CDR1 is MNHNS, CDR2 SASEGT, per germline. The germline V and J ends were trimmed by 3 bases and 4 bases, with 9 bases remaining between them. CDR3 length: 13 residues. This CDR3 reads CASSDRGSTEAFF. The CDR3 region has the DNA TGTGCCAGCAGTGACAGGGGAAGCACTGAAGCTTTCTTT.

On this clone: A junction end diverges from the germline sequence, so it may reflect a read error. The gene calls are TRBV7-6 and TRBJ2-2, with D tentatively TRBD1 (6 bases). The length of the CDR3 is 14 residues. Looked up from germline, CDR1 is SGHVS and CDR2 is FNYEAQ. The CDR3 DNA sequence: TGTGCCAGCAGCGTAGCAGGGGTTCTCGGTGAGCTGTTTTTT. Protein product: CASSVAGVLGELFF.

The chain has TRBV2 and TRBJ2-3; 11 nucleotides match TRBD2. Germline-derived CDR1 and CDR2 are SNHLY and FYNNEI. CDR3 size: 17 residues. Unmatched junction bases numbered 14, after V lost 8 bases and J lost 4 bases. The DNA for the CDR3 is TGTGCCAGCCCCGGTTCGGGCCCTAGCGGGAGGCCAGATACGCAGTATTTT. Protein product: CASPGSGPSGRPDTQYF.

The CDR3 DNA sequence: TGTGCCAGCCGGGACTCGGTATATCTGGAGCAGTACTTC. Amino acids: CASRDSVYLEQYF. The chain recombines TRBV2 with TRBJ2-7; weak D call: TRBD2 (6 bases). V shed 8 bases and J shed 7 bases, with 18 bases lying between them. The CDR3 is 13 residues long. Germline V gene data show CDR1 as SNHLY and CDR2 as FYNNEI.

The rearrangement joins TRBV4-1 to TRBJ1-5; 10 bases fit TRBD1. The J segment lost 9 bases and the V segment lost 2 bases, leaving 7 bases of the junction unmatched. Germline V gives CDR1 MGHRA, CDR2 YSYEKL. The CDR3 covers 15 residues. CDR3 region: CASSQRDRGPRPQHF. The CDR3 bases are TGCGCCAGCAGCCAAAGGGACAGGGGCCCGAGGCCCCAGCATTTT.

This chain joins TRBV7-8 and TRBJ2-1; D call uncertain. Germline CDR1 and CDR2: SGHVS and FQNEAQ. V lost 5 bases and J lost 6, with 11 bases in between. This CDR3 has 13 residues. The CDR3 region has the DNA TGTGCCAGCAGCACAGATTTGGTCAATGAGCAGTTCTTC. It specifies CASSTDLVNEQFF.

This clone appeared once. The J gene is TRBJ1-1, the V gene TRBV6-1; no definite D call. This CDR3 spans 13 amino acids. Trimming left V 8 bases short and J 1 base short, with 11 bases between. Germline V gene data show CDR1 as MNHNS and CDR2 as SASEGT. The CDR3 nucleotides read TGTGCCAGCCACCTCCGGGAGAACACTGAAGCTTTCTTT. Amino acid sequence: CASHLRENTEAFF.

The rearrangement joins TRBV5-4 to TRBJ2-1; D not resolved. This CDR3 has 13 residues. Germline-derived CDR1 and CDR2 are SGHNT and YYREEE (reference sequence). Deletions cut 4 bases from V and 8 bases from J, with 13 bases between. For the CDR3, the DNA is TGTGCCAGCAGCAACCTACTGATAGATGAGCAGTTCTTC. Translating gives CASSNLLIDEQFF.

Worth noting for this clone: Other DNA sequences within the sample encode an identical CDR3. The chain links TRBV6-5 to TRBJ1-2, with D unresolved. Germline CDR1 is MNHEY and CDR2 is SVGAGI. This CDR3 has 16 amino acids. Trimming cost V 2 bases and J 0 bases, with 13 bases left between them. DNA of the CDR3: TGTGCCAGCAGTTACGGTACCGGGGAAGCTAACTATGGCTACACCTTC. Translation gives CASSYGTGEANYGYTF.

About this clone: At one end the junction does not follow the germline gene, possibly because of a read error. This rearrangement joins TRBV5-1 to TRBJ2-7; 10 bases fit TRBD2. From germline, CDR1 is SGHRS and CDR2 YFSETQ. The CDR3 totals 15 residues. The DNA of the CDR3 is TGCGCCAGCAGCCCGGAGGGAACTAGCGGGATGTTGGGGACTTTC. This codes for CASSPEGTSGMLGTF.

The chain uses TRBV11-1 and TRBJ2-5, with 9 bases identical to TRBD1. The germline CDR1 and CDR2 sequences are SGHAT and FQDESV (reference sequence). The CDR3 has 14 residues. The V segment lost 10 bases and the J segment 3 bases; nucleotides outside the gene matches: 9. CDR3 nucleotide sequence: TGTGCCACTAGATCGGACAGGGGTGAAGAGACCCAGTACTTC. Amino acids: CATRSDRGEETQYF.

This chain connects TRBV9 to TRBJ2-7; weak D call: TRBD1 (5 bases). The V gene lost 3 bases and the J gene lost 2 bases, with 9 bases spanning the gap. CDR3 length equals 13 residues. Germline V CDR1 and CDR2: SGDLS, YYNGEE. The chain's CDR3 is CASSGKGTYEQYF. The CDR3 DNA reads as TGTGCCAGCAGCGGAAAGGGGACCTACGAGCAGTACTTC.

V and J are TRBV27 and TRBJ2-1; possibly TRBD1 for D (6 bases). The CDR3 sequence is 15 residues long. Germline V CDR1 and CDR2: MNHEY, SMNVEV (reference sequence). The V end was cut by 4 bases, the J end by 0 bases, with 10 bases between. The CDR3 nucleotides are TGTGCCAGCAGTTCCCCGGACAGCTCCTACAATGAGCAGTTCTTC. It translates to CASSSPDSSYNEQFF.

The rearrangement joins TRBV19 to TRBJ1-2; 10 positions agree with TRBD1. Germline V gene data show CDR1 as LNHDA and CDR2 as SQIVND (reference sequence). This CDR3 is 13 amino acids long. V shed 8 bases, J shed 2 bases, and the junction held 2 bases outside the gene matches. In DNA form, the CDR3 reads TGTGCCAGTTCGGACAGGGGGAACTATGGCTACACCTTC. Translation: CASSDRGNYGYTF.

The J gene is TRBJ1-1, the V gene TRBV5-1; TRBD1 agrees at 7 bases. The CDR3 runs to 12 residues. CDR1 and CDR2 (germline): SGHRS, YFSETQ. With V trimmed by 7 bases and J by 7 bases, 7 bases remained unmatched. The CDR3 DNA sequence: TGCGCCAGCGGCCAGGGACAGCGTGAAGCTTTCTTT. Amino acid sequence: CASGQGQREAFF.

This sequence joins TRBV4-1 and TRBJ2-7; a possible D gene is TRBD2 (5 bases). Trimming left V 1 base short and J 1 base short, with 11 bases between. Germline V gene sequence: CDR1 MGHRA, CDR2 YSYEKL. This CDR3 is built from 15 residues. The CDR3 nucleotides read TGCGCCAGCAGCCAAGGGTGGGAGTTTTCCTACGAGCAGTACTTC. Its translation is CASSQGWEFSYEQYF.